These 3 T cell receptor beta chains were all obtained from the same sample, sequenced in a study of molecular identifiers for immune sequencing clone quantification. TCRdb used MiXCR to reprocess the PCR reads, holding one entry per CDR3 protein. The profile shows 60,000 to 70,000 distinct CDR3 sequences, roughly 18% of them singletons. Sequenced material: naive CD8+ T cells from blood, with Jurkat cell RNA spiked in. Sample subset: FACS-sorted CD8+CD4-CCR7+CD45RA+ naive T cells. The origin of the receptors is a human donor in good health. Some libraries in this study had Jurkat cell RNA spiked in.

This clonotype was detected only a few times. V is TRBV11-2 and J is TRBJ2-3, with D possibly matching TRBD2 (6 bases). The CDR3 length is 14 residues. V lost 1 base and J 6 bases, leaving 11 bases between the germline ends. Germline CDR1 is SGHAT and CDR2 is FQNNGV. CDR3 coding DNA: TGTGCCAGCAGCTTAGTATGGGAGGCTGATACGCAGTATTTT. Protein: CASSLVWEADTQYF.

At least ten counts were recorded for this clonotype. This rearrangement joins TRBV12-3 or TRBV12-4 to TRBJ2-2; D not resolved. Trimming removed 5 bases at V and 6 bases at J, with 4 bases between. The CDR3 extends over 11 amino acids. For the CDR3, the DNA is TGTGCCAGCAGTCGCGCCGGGGAGCTGTTTTTT. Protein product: CASSRAGELFF.

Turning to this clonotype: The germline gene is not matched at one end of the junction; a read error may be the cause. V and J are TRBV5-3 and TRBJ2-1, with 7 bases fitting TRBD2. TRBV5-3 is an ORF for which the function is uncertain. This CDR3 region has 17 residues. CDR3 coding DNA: TGTGCCAGCAGCTTGCAATGGCGGGAGAAGGCCTACAATGAGCAGTTCTTC. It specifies CASSLQWREKAYNEQFF.